What follows is one T cell receptor (beta chain) and its context. Its antigen remains unknown. CDR1 and CDR2 from the germline V gene are SQVTM and ANQGSEA. The length of the CDR3 is 15 residues. V gave up 4 bases and J gave up 2 bases, with 17 bases separating them. Built from TCR beta cDNA, the libraries had unique molecular identifiers in them. Input amounts of about 0.85 to 11 million T cells were used. These gave some 500,000 cDNA molecules, so each molecule approximated one T cell. TCRdb itself ran the PCR reads through MiXCR, one entry per CDR3 protein. The sample has 740,000 or so distinct CDR3 sequences, approximately 50% seen once. This sample is part of a study of post-analysis software for immune sequencing data. On the study more broadly: Included courses were relapsing-remitting and secondary progressive multiple sclerosis; progressive-relapsing multiple sclerosis was also included.

Study conclusions and caveats: A handful of TRBV segments (TRBV5-6, TRBV5-1 and TRBV20-1 among them) occurred more frequently in patients than in controls. Significantly lower normalized Chao1 diversity was found in patients with multiple sclerosis relative to controls.

The chain joins TRBV29-1 to TRBJ2-5; maybe TRBD2 (6 bases). The receptor was derived from a girl aged 5 to 17 with multiple sclerosis. The source material was blood. Written as DNA, the CDR3 is TGCAGCGTTGTACGGAGGGCGGCAGTACAAGAGACCCAGTACTTC. Translated: CSVVRRAAVQETQYF.